The clone carrying this TCR beta chain was counted many times. Its target is unknown. The data originate from a study of CD8 T cells in ankylosing spondylitis. The germline V and J ends were trimmed by 1 base and 0 bases, with 4 bases remaining between them. The CDR3 extends over 14 amino acids. MiXCR, applied by TCRdb to the 5' RACE reads, yields one record per CDR3 protein. The sample lists around 490,000 distinct CDR3 sequences; approximately 5% were seen once. Findings of the study overall: Within matched ankylosing spondylitis synovial fluid, disease-linked clones were reportedly significantly enriched. Ankylosing spondylitis blood appeared to be characterized by a TCR beta motif of eight highly homologous variants.

The specimen sequenced was blood, either unsorted or a sorted T cell fraction (not recorded which). The genes are TRBV12-3 or TRBV12-4 and TRBJ2-1; D is undetermined. The receptor was isolated from a male donor with ankylosing spondylitis. This chain's CDR3 is CASSLDPSYNEQFF. The CDR3, as DNA: TGTGCCAGCAGTTTAGACCCCTCCTACAATGAGCAGTTCTTC.